Listed below are T cell receptor beta chains from one sample, sequenced in a study of blood T cell repertoires in COVID-19. The table came from immunoSEQ multiplex PCR; TCRdb's copy has only in-frame clones and leaves some out. This repertoire shows over 200,000 clones, over 70% found once; its top ten account for roughly 3.7%. Material: PBMCs or T cells enriched from blood (not recorded which). The receptors were sampled from a woman aged 25 to 39 who had been exposed to COVID-19. Each CDR3 is given with its conserved first and last residue. D genes are given only for firm matches. The size field is filled for only some rows; it gives once, few, many or a size class.

.	TRBD2	TRBV27	15	TRBJ2-2	TGTGCCAGCAGTTTTTGGACTAGCGGTAACGGGGAGCTGTTTTTT	CASSFWTSGNGELFF
.	.	TRBV28	13	TRBJ2-2	TGTGCCAGCAGCCCCCCTAGGTTGGGGGAGCTGTTTTTT	CASSPPRLGELFF
.	.	TRBV6-5	14	TRBJ1-3	TGTGCCAGCAGCCGCCGGACAGCTGGAAACACCATATATTTT	CASSRRTAGNTIYF
.	TRBD2	TRBV10-2	15	TRBJ2-1	TGCGCCAGCAAATCGGGAGGGGGGACTGGCAATGAGCAGTTCTTC	CASKSGGGTGNEQFF
.	TRBD2	TRBV4-2	17	TRBJ2-3	TGTGCCAGCAGCCACTCCGGGACTAGGGGGTTCACAGATACGCAGTATTTT	CASSHSGTRGFTDTQYF
.	TRBD1	TRBV5-1	17	TRBJ1-1	TGCGCCAGCAGCACGGGACAGGGGGCCCGGCTAAACACTGAAGCTTTCTTT	CASSTGQGARLNTEAFF
.	TRBD2	TRBV15	17	TRBJ2-1	TGTGCCACCAGGAATGGCAATAGCGGGAGGCCTTACAATGAGCAGTTCTTC	CATRNGNSGRPYNEQFF
.	.	TRBV7-9	14	TRBJ2-7	TGTGCCAGCAGCAGGGACTCCGTGTTCTACGAGCAGTACTTC	CASSRDSVFYEQYF
.	TRBD1	TRBV29-1	13	TRBJ2-7	TGCAGCGTTGTTGACAGGGGGGGCTACGAGCAGTACTTC	CSVVDRGGYEQYF
.	TRBD1	TRBV2	14	TRBJ1-6	TGTGCCAGCAGCTCGGGACAGGGTGCTTCACCCCTCCACTTT	CASSSGQGASPLHF
.	TRBD2	TRBV29-1	12	TRBJ2-7	TGCAGCGTTGGGAGTAGCGGGGGCGAGCAGTACTTC	CSVGSSGGEQYF
.	.	TRBV7-2	15	TRBJ2-7	TGTGCCAGCAGCTCCAGGGGACCCACCTCCTACGAGCAGTACTTC	CASSSRGPTSYEQYF
.	.	TRBV9	14	TRBJ1-4	TGTGCCAGCAGCGTAGGGCAGGCGGGAGAAAAACTGTTTTTT	CASSVGQAGEKLFF
.	.	TRBV19	13	TRBJ2-2	TGTGCCACCGAAACCCAGGGCACCGGGGAGCTGTTTTTT	CATETQGTGELFF
.	.	TRBV5-4	15	TRBJ2-3	TGTGCCAGCAGCCGCGGACAGACGGGCACAGATACGCAGTATTTT	CASSRGQTGTDTQYF
.	.	TRBV19	14	TRBJ2-5	TGTGCCAGTAGTATGGGACACGGGCAAGAGACCCAGTACTTC	CASSMGHGQETQYF
.	.	TRBV27	15	TRBJ1-5	TGTGCCAGCAGTTTAACAGGACGCGGCAATCAGCCCCAGCATTTT	CASSLTGRGNQPQHF
.	.	TRBV9	14	TRBJ1-5	TGTGCCAGCAGCGTAGAGGAAGGGGGACAGCCCCAGCATTTT	CASSVEEGGQPQHF
.	TRBD2	TRBV9	14	TRBJ2-7	TGTGCCAGCAGCGTGGGACTAGTCGGCTACGAGCAGTACTTC	CASSVGLVGYEQYF
.	TRBD1	TRBV5-1	14	TRBJ1-1	TGCGCCAGCAGCAAGGGACAGGGTGGGGATGAAGCTTTCTTT	CASSKGQGGDEAFF
.	.	TRBV6-5	14	TRBJ1-5	TGTGCCAGCAGTCGCGGACACACCAATCAGCCCCAGCATTTT	CASSRGHTNQPQHF
few	TRBD2	TRBV6-1	15	TRBJ2-5	TGTGCCAGCAGTGAACTAGCGGGAGGGCCAGAGACCCAGTACTTC	CASSELAGGPETQYF
.	.	TRBV6-5	13	TRBJ2-3	TGTGCCAGCAGGGGGACTTTCCTGGATACGCAGTATTTT	CASRGTFLDTQYF
.	TRBD2	TRBV7-2	18	TRBJ2-1	TGTGCCAGCAGCTTAGTTGCGGGAGTGGTCGGTGGGAAAAATGAGCAGTTCTTC	CASSLVAGVVGGKNEQFF
once	.	TRBV20-1	15	TRBJ2-7	TGCAGTGCTAGTGTCTCAGACGACAGACGCTACGAGCAGTACTTC	CSASVSDDRRYEQYF
many	TRBD1	TRBV5-1	15	TRBJ2-7	TGCGCCAGCAGCTTGGGGGGGACAGGGTCCCACGAGCAGTACTTC	CASSLGGTGSHEQYF
.	.	TRBV27	16	TRBJ2-2	TGTGCCAGCAGTTTTCGGCAGACTCGGAACACCGGGGAGCTGTTTTTT	CASSFRQTRNTGELFF
.	TRBD2	TRBV6-6	15	TRBJ2-1	TGTGCCAGCAGGTCCGGGACTAGCTCCTACAATGAGCAGTTCTTC	CASRSGTSSYNEQFF
.	TRBD1	TRBV27	15	TRBJ1-6	TGTGCCAGCAGGCTACAGGGGGCCTATAATTCACCCCTCCACTTT	CASRLQGAYNSPLHF
.	.	TRBV27	12	TRBJ1-2	TGTGCCAGCTCAAAACAGGGATATGGCTACACCTTC	CASSKQGYGYTF
.	TRBD1	TRBV7-3	15	TRBJ1-1	TGTGCCAGCAGCGCAACCTCCGGGACAGGGACTGAAGCTTTCTTT	CASSATSGTGTEAFF
.	TRBD1	TRBV19	14	TRBJ1-2	TGTGCCAGTAGACACCAGGACAGGGACGATGGCTACACCTTC	CASRHQDRDDGYTF
.	TRBD2	TRBV27	15	TRBJ2-1	TGTGCCAGCAGTGACGGGACTAGCGGTTACAATGAGCAGTTCTTC	CASSDGTSGYNEQFF
once	.	TRBV7-3	16	TRBJ2-1	TGTGCCAGCAGCTTAACAGATACAGGCTCCTACAATGAGCAGTTCTTC	CASSLTDTGSYNEQFF
few	.	TRBV6-2/TRBV6-3	11	TRBJ1-6	TGTGCCAGCAGTCTAGGTTCACCCCTCCACTTT	CASSLGSPLHF
.	.	TRBV10-2	18	TRBJ1-3	TGCGCCAGCAATTACGGTTCCTGGGTAAGAGGCTCTGGAAACACCATATATTTT	CASNYGSWVRGSGNTIYF
once	.	TRBV18	15	TRBJ1-2	TGTGCCAGCTCATCGGACAGCCGAGCAAACTATGGCTACACCTTC	CASSSDSRANYGYTF
.	TRBD2	TRBV11-2	14	TRBJ2-7	TGTGCCAGCAGCTTAGTTATTGTAGCGGGGGAGCAGTACTTC	CASSLVIVAGEQYF
once	TRBD1	TRBV28	15	TRBJ1-1	TGTGCCAGCAGTTCCACTACAGGGGGGGTCACTGAAGCTTTCTTT	CASSSTTGGVTEAFF
.	TRBD2	TRBV7-8	16	TRBJ2-3	TGTGCCAGCATCGTAGCGGGGGGATTAAGTACAGATACGCAGTATTTT	CASIVAGGLSTDTQYF
.	TRBD2	TRBV3-1/TRBV3-2	18	TRBJ2-3	TGTGCCAGCAGCCGAGGATTAGCGGGAGGGCCCCGGGAAGATACGCAGTATTTT	CASSRGLAGGPREDTQYF
.	TRBD1	TRBV12-5	13	TRBJ2-7	TGTGCTAGTGGTTTCGACAGGGACTACGAGCAGTACTTC	CASGFDRDYEQYF
.	.	TRBV2	13	TRBJ1-1	TGTGCCAGCAGTGATACTAACTACGCTGAAGCTTTCTTT	CASSDTNYAEAFF
.	TRBD1	TRBV15	14	TRBJ2-1	TGTGCCACCAGCACCGACAGGGGAAACAATGAGCAGTTCTTC	CATSTDRGNNEQFF